This T cell receptor beta chain emerged from a study of T-cell reconstitution after alpha-beta-depleted transplantation in children. The V and J ends lost 6 bases and 2 bases respectively, with 12 bases between them. Germline values: CDR1 MNHEY, CDR2 SMNVEV (reference sequence). This CDR3 comprises 14 residues. Unique molecular identifiers featured in how the TCRbeta library was prepared. TCRdb analysed the PCR reads with MiXCR anew, one entry per CDR3 protein. The sample has a few hundred thousand distinct CDR3 sequences; roughly 30% are singletons. Points from the study as a whole: About two months after transplant, alpha-beta T cells reportedly came from several hundred expanded graft clones. The main origin of T-cell counts and diversity one year after transplant was newly produced T cells.

For this clonotype: Its antigen remains unknown.

Sequences were derived from PBMCs, sampled before TCRalphabeta/CD19-depleted stem cell transplant. The V gene is TRBV27, the J gene TRBJ2-3; the D gene is possibly TRBD2 (5 bases). The TCR was taken from a boy younger than two with Wiskott-Aldrich syndrome, due to receive a stem cell transplant. CDR3 DNA: TGTGCCAGCAGCCCAACTAGGCTCACAGATACGCAGTATTTT. Its translation is CASSPTRLTDTQYF.